This record covers a single T cell receptor (beta chain). This clonotype appeared a few times. Its recognized antigen is unknown. Base qualities were left out, and no much larger clone turns up one base away. Receptor amplification or capture employed RT-PCR. TCRdb records Illumina HiSeq 2500 as the sequencer. TCRdb cleaned the public reads at Q25 with fastp, built clones with MiXCR and kept in-frame beta chains. Identical CDR3 proteins give one entry, which carries the most common genes and DNA. Here the sample has a few hundred thousand distinct CDR3 sequences; about 15% occur a single time. Of the sample, around 10% is held by the ten largest clones. This entry belongs to a study of response to subunit inactivated influenza vaccine (dated by TCRdb to about 2018). As for the study more broadly: Deep quantitative profiling of the T cell receptor repertoire was used in the study to follow responses to a trivalent subunit inactivated influenza vaccine.

General study outcomes and caveats: According to the authors, only a limited number of new T cells may be recruited by each seasonal influenza vaccination.

CDR1 and CDR2, looked up from the germline V gene (reference sequence), are LGHDT and YNNKEL. The CDR3 contains 15 residues, cysteine and phenylalanine counted. CDR3 DNA is the only sequence kept; it has 45 bases, read in frame from the first base. Here V drops 4 bases and J drops 3 bases, and the junction holds 6 bases not matched to any gene. The material sequenced was PBMCs from blood, taken about 11 days after vaccination. This receptor was taken from a middle-aged man who received an inactivated influenza vaccine. Donor details come from another sample of the same person, matched by shared clones. The chain links TRBV3-1 with TRBJ2-1; TRBD2 matches 7 bases in the middle. The CDR3 loop reads CASSLTWGGYNEQFF. The DNA reads as follows: TGTGCCAGCAGCCTCACTTGGGGGGGCTACAATGAGCAGTTCTTC.